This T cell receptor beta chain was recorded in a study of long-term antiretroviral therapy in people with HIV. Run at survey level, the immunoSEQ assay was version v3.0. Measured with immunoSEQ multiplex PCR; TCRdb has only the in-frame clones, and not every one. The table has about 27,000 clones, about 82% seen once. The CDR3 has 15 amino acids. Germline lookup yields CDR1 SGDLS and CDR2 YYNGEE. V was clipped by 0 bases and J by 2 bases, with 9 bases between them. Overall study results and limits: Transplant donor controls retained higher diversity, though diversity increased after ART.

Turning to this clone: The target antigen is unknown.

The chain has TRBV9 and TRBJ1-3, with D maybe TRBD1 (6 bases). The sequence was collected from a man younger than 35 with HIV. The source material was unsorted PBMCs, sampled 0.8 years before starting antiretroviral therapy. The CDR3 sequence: CASSVEDRPGNTIYF. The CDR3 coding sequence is TGTGCCAGCAGCGTAGAGGACAGACCTGGAAACACCATATATTTT.